This TCR beta chain came from a study of control samples from healthy donors and cancer patients. Libraries were prepared by immunoSEQ multiplex PCR; TCRdb keeps only in-frame clonotypes and omits some of them. The sample has around 150,000 clones, roughly 94% seen once. From germline, CDR1 is SGHAT and CDR2 FQNNGV. This CDR3 spans 17 amino acids. V lost 3 bases, J lost 2 bases, and 4 bases stayed unmatched. The clonotype originates from a man between 60 and 75 years old with colorectal cancer. The sample comprised PBMCs. V and J are TRBV11-2 and TRBJ2-2; 12 nucleotides line up with TRBD2. The CDR3 DNA sequence: TGTGCCAGCAGCTTTCTAGCGGGGGGGTTAAACACCGGGGAGCTGTTTTTT. It yields the protein CASSFLAGGLNTGELFF.